One and the same sample provided the 21 T cell receptor beta chains below, sequenced in a study of beta chain features in type 1 diabetes. The investigators reverse transcribed all of the isolated RNA, so they sequenced expressed TCRB transcripts. The data were produced by immunoSEQ multiplex PCR, yet TCRdb's version contains in-frame clones alone and is incomplete. The data contain about 370,000 clones, more than 12% of them singletons. Material: naive CD4+ T cells from blood. The receptor set was obtained from a woman aged 18-29 years in good health.

This clone appeared a few times. The V and J genes are TRBV15 and TRBJ1-4; 9 positions agree with TRBD1. Germline V gene data show CDR1 as LNHNV and CDR2 as YYDKDF (reference sequence). The trim removed 6 bases at V and 8 bases at J, leaving 4 bases unmatched. CDR3 size: 13 residues. The CDR3 bases are TGTGCCACCAGAGGGACAGGGACCGAAAAACTGTTTTTT. Its protein product is CATRGTGTEKLFF. The full variable domain, completed using reference TRBV15 and TRBJ1-4, is DAMVIQNPRYQVTQFGKPVTLSCSQTLNHNVMYWYQQKSSQAPKLLFHYYDKDFNNEADTPDNFQSRRPNTSFCFLDIRSPGLGDTAMYLCATRGTGTEKLFFGSGTQLSVL.

There are a few counts of this clone. The chain carries TRBV4-3 and TRBJ2-1; maybe TRBD2 (6 bases). V was shortened by 0 bases and J by 5 bases, with 23 bases between the two germline ends. The germline gives CDR1 LGHNA, CDR2 YSLEER. This CDR3 is 19 amino acids long. CDR3 protein: CASSQERYGGGIGDNEQFF. In DNA, the CDR3 is TGCGCCAGCAGCCAAGAAAGGTATGGAGGCGGGATTGGTGACAATGAGCAGTTCTTC.

This clone showed up just a few times. The chain has TRBV9 and TRBJ2-1, with D possibly TRBD1 on 5 matching bases. Germline lookup yields CDR1 SGDLS and CDR2 YYNGEE. This CDR3 is built from 16 residues. V was clipped by 4 bases and J by 2 bases, with 16 bases between them. The CDR3 DNA is TGTGCCAGCAGCTCTAGGGCGCAGGGAACCTACAATGAGCAGTTCTTC. As protein: CASSSRAQGTYNEQFF.

There are a few counts of this clone. This chain links TRBV7-8 with TRBJ1-4; the D is unclear. The CDR3 has 15 amino acids. Trimming removed 2 bases from V and 5 bases from J, with 12 bases in between. The germline V gene encodes CDR1 SGHVS and CDR2 FQNEAQ. The CDR3 DNA reads as TGTGCCAGCAGCTTAAGAGGGCGCGTCAATGAAAAACTGTTTTTT. Protein sequence: CASSLRGRVNEKLFF.

This clone was found a few times. The chain is built from TRBV7-2 and TRBJ2-3; D is perhaps TRBD2 (7 bases). Germline V lookup: CDR1 SGHTA, CDR2 FQGNSA. Trimming took off 4 bases at V and 0 bases at J, with 17 bases between the two ends. This CDR3 comprises 17 residues. DNA of the CDR3: TGTGCCAGCAGCTCAGGTGGGGGGGCACGGAGCACAGATACGCAGTATTTT. This gives the protein CASSSGGGARSTDTQYF. The entire variable domain, with the rest obtained from reference TRBV7-2 and TRBJ2-3, is as follows: GAGVSQSPSNKVTEKGKDVELRCDPISGHTALYWYRQSLGQGLEFLIYFQGNSAPDKSGLPSDRFSAERTGGSVSTLTIQRTQQEDSAVYLCASSSGGGARSTDTQYFGPGTRLTVL.

This chain joins TRBV5-1 and TRBJ1-5, with TRBD1 as a possible D gene (6 bases). The CDR3 loop spans 16 amino acids. The germline V gene encodes CDR1 SGHRS and CDR2 YFSETQ. V was cut by 0 bases and J by 3 bases, with 13 bases left in between. The CDR3 protein is CASSLDGRGSNQPQHF. DNA for the CDR3: TGCGCCAGCAGCTTGGATGGCAGGGGTTCCAATCAGCCCCAGCATTTT.

This clone was counted between two and nine times. The chain couples TRBV14 to TRBJ2-5; 9 bases are a match to TRBD2. The CDR3 loop spans 15 amino acids. Losses at the gene ends were 1 base for V and 5 bases for J; bases not matched to a gene: 5. The germline CDR1 and CDR2 sequences are SGHDN and FVKESK. The CDR3 nucleotides read TGTGCCAGCAGCCAAGTCGCGGGGGGGCGCGAGACCCAGTACTTC. Encoded protein: CASSQVAGGRETQYF.

The chain recombines TRBV6-1 with TRBJ2-1; 9 nucleotides match TRBD1. Per the germline V gene, CDR1 is MNHNS and CDR2 is SASEGT. This CDR3 is built from 15 residues. With V trimmed by 5 bases and J by 9 bases, 11 bases remained unmatched. The CDR3 sequence is CASSSRDRVVSEQFF. In nucleotides, the CDR3 is TGTGCCAGCAGTAGCCGGGACAGGGTCGTTAGTGAGCAGTTCTTC.

The chain recombines TRBV7-2 with TRBJ2-4; a possible D gene is TRBD2 (6 bases). Deletions cut 5 bases from V and 7 bases from J, with 15 bases between. The CDR3 has 14 amino acids. The germline CDR1 and CDR2 sequences are SGHTA and FQGNSA. The CDR3 DNA is TGTGCCAGCAGCATGGGTAGCGGACCTAACATTCAGTACTTC. Protein: CASSMGSGPNIQYF.

The V and J genes are TRBV5-1 and TRBJ2-5; 11 bases map to TRBD2. Germline CDR1 SGHRS, CDR2 YFSETQ. CDR3 length: 13 amino acids. Trimming cost V 7 bases and J 3 bases; bases outside gene matches: 2. The CDR3: CASQLAGEETQYF. In nucleotides, the CDR3 is TGCGCCAGCCAACTAGCGGGAGAAGAGACCCAGTACTTC.

In this sample, this clone turned up a few times. The rearrangement uses TRBV5-1 and TRBJ2-6; 9 bases match TRBD1. Trimming at V came to 7 bases and at J to 2 bases, leaving 4 bases not matched to a gene. The CDR3 spans 15 residues. The germline V gene encodes CDR1 SGHRS and CDR2 YFSETQ. The CDR3 bases are TGCGCCAGCTGGGGACAGGGAACTGGGGCCAACGTCCTGACTTTC. It codes for CASWGQGTGANVLTF.

This chain uses TRBV14 with TRBJ1-2, with D possibly TRBD1 on 5 matching bases. Looked up from germline, CDR1 is SGHDN and CDR2 is FVKESK. CDR3 length: 13 residues. Trimming removed 5 bases at V and 7 bases at J, with 14 bases between. This chain's CDR3 is CASSYRTTSGYTF. The CDR3 region has the DNA TGTGCCAGCAGCTACAGGACCACCAGTGGCTACACCTTC.

The CDR3 sequence is CASSQDLMAGAFF. The DNA of the CDR3 is TGTGCCAGCAGCCAAGATCTGATGGCGGGAGCCTTCTTC. The rearrangement uses TRBV4-2 and TRBJ2-1; 7 nucleotides agree with TRBD2. The CDR3 has 13 residues. Germline loops: CDR1 LGHNA, CDR2 YNFKEQ. Unmatched junction bases numbered 9, after V lost 0 bases and J lost 16 bases.

The chain carries TRBV7-3 and TRBJ2-5; 7 nucleotides match TRBD1. The CDR3 runs 15 residues. Germline assignment: CDR1 SGHTA and CDR2 FQGTGA. V trimming: 5 bases; J trimming: 4 bases; junction bases outside the gene matches: 10. The CDR3 nucleotides read TGTGCCAGCAGCCGGGTGAGGGGGCCCAGAGAGACCCAGTACTTC. Translating it yields CASSRVRGPRETQYF.

This clone has only a few counts. The genes are TRBV28 and TRBJ2-7, with 12 bases lining up with TRBD2. Germline CDR1 and CDR2: MDHEN and SYDVKM. The junction had 5 bases not matched to a gene; V was cut back by 6 bases and J by 2 bases. This CDR3 has 15 residues. The CDR3 is CASRPTSGRTYEQYF. CDR3 DNA sequence: TGTGCCAGCAGACCAACTAGCGGGAGGACCTACGAGCAGTACTTC.

Only a few counts were recorded for this clone. This rearrangement joins TRBV5-1 to TRBJ2-7, with TRBD1 matching over 7 bases. The CDR3 has 13 residues. Per the germline V gene, CDR1 is SGHRS and CDR2 is YFSETQ. J was trimmed by 4 bases and V by 1 base; bases with no gene match: 2. The CDR3 is CASSLNRGYEQYF. CDR3 DNA sequence: TGCGCCAGCAGCTTGAACAGGGGTTACGAGCAGTACTTC.

This chain links TRBV29-1 with TRBJ1-1; tentative D call: TRBD1 (5 bases). This CDR3 is built from 14 residues. In germline, CDR1 is SQVTM, CDR2 ANQGSEA. Trimming left V 5 bases short and J 2 bases short, with 15 bases between. The CDR3 loop reads CSVQGRLANTEAFF. The CDR3 DNA is TGCAGCGTTCAGGGCAGACTGGCTAACACTGAAGCTTTCTTT.

In its sample, this clone was seen a few times. The gene calls are TRBV4-1 and TRBJ2-3; TRBD2 is a possible D gene (5 bases). V was trimmed by 2 bases and J by 4 bases, leaving 16 bases between them. From germline, CDR1 is MGHRA and CDR2 YSYEKL. The CDR3 covers 16 residues. CDR3 nucleotides: TGCGCCAGCAGCCAATGGATGCGGGCTGGTTCAGATACGCAGTATTTT. This sequence encodes CASSQWMRAGSDTQYF.

This clone was seen more than once but under ten times. The V call is TRBV27, the J call TRBJ2-1; 12 positions match TRBD2. Germline values: CDR1 MNHEY, CDR2 SMNVEV (reference sequence). The CDR3 consists of 17 residues. Trimming removed 5 bases from V and 3 bases from J; junction bases left unmatched: 8. CDR3 protein: CASSGASGRARYNEQFF. In nucleotides, the CDR3 is TGTGCCAGCAGTGGGGCTAGCGGGAGGGCTCGCTACAATGAGCAGTTCTTC.

In this sample, this clone turned up a few times. The chain links TRBV28 to TRBJ2-3; 7 positions match TRBD2. Germline CDR1 MDHEN, CDR2 SYDVKM. V was clipped by 5 bases and J by 5 bases; unmatched bases: 4. The CDR3 runs to 13 residues. The chain's CDR3 is CASSRTSVDTQYF. Here the CDR3 DNA reads TGTGCCAGCAGTCGGACTAGTGTAGATACGCAGTATTTT.

Only a few counts were recorded for this clone. The V call is TRBV30, the J call TRBJ1-2; D remains unclear. The CDR3 spans 15 residues. Germline CDR1 GTSNPN, CDR2 SVGIG (reference sequence). CDR3 in amino acids: CAHRRSSLPDYGYTF. CDR3 DNA sequence: TGTGCTCACAGACGATCCAGCCTCCCTGACTATGGCTACACCTTC.